This T cell receptor beta chain comes out of a study of blood T cell repertoires in COVID-19. Original analysis: Counts of nucleated cells, estimated from reference gene primer amplification, were obtained. Produced via immunoSEQ multiplex PCR; TCRdb's table is partial and in-frame only. V and J calls plus clone size are reproduced from that table; the DNA served to infer D and trimming. The sample lists about 140,000 clones; 70% to 90% were seen once. Participants came from about two dozen US areas, aged about 18 to 89 years. Each participant's cohort was designated according to participant-reported clinical history. The V gene end was trimmed by 5 bases and the J gene end by 3 bases; junction bases not matched to a gene: 7. Germline V lookup: CDR1 ENHRY, CDR2 SYGVKD. This CDR3 contains 15 residues.

The TCR originated in a man aged 50-59 years who had recovered from COVID-19. J is TRBJ1-2 and V is TRBV10-3; 9 bases agree with TRBD1. What was sequenced was PBMCs or T cells enriched from blood (not recorded which). The chain's CDR3 is CAISNRGLGDYGYTF. CDR3 nucleotide sequence: TGTGCCATCAGTAACAGGGGGCTAGGTGACTATGGCTACACCTTC.